This T cell receptor beta chain was profiled in a study of T cells in Graves' hyperthyroidism and ophthalmopathy. As for the study in general: Peripheral blood was taken when the disease was first diagnosed, before any treatment began.

This clonotype has a count of ten or more. Germline V lookup: CDR1 SGHAT, CDR2 FQNNGV. Trimming stripped 6 bases from V and 1 base from J, with 19 bases between. This CDR3 has 16 amino acids. The CDR3 regions of TCR beta were amplified from RNA transcripts. Initially, a first-round RT-PCR of the TCR CDR3 employed the HTBI primer set. TCRdb reprocessed the multiplex PCR reads with MiXCR, giving one entry per CDR3 protein. The sample lists fewer than 400,000 distinct CDR3 sequences, about 25% occurring once. The chain couples TRBV11-2 to TRBJ2-7; D perhaps matches TRBD1 (6 bases). The receptor's source is a man between 45 and 60 years old with Graves' hyperthyroidism. The source material was blood. The CDR3 DNA follows: TGTGCCAGCAGACTGGCCGGGACACAGAATTCCTACGAGCAGTACTTC. It encodes CASRLAGTQNSYEQYF.